This record covers a single TCR beta chain. What it recognizes is unknown. This sample was included in a study of vaccination effects on CD4 cells after COVID-19. Study context: Following the second dose by a median of 72 days, the post-vaccine samples were obtained. Points from the study as a whole: Few convalescent patients, and no early post-infection timepoints, were available to the study. Among infection- and vaccine-induced clones, marked clonal contraction occurred late after vaccination.

This table comes from immunoSEQ multiplex PCR, and its TCRdb copy is limited to in-frame clones, with some not included. The data show approximately 70,000 clones, with around three quarters seen just once and 0.8% to 1% held by the top ten. Sequencing in the ViraFEST assay came after antigen-specific CD4+ T cells had been expanded with viral peptide pools, which were used to stimulate PBMC. The culture ran for around 10 days before CD4+ T cells were isolated. It was two doses of either the BNT162b2 or mRNA-1273 vaccine that participants received. It was on days 3 and 7 that half the medium was replaced with IL-2 medium. The sequences come from CD4+ T cells from PBMCs cultured with HCoV-OC43 spike peptides, collected after COVID-19 vaccination. Subset indicated: HCoV-OC43 spike overlapping peptide pool stimulation. The TCR comes from a human donor who received a COVID-19 vaccine.

In DNA form, the CDR3 reads TGTGCCAGTAGGCGGACAGGGACCTTCTCTGGGGCCAACGTCCTGACTTTC. This codes for CASRRTGTFSGANVLTF. This chain uses TRBV19 with TRBJ2-6; 8 positions agree with TRBD1. V trimming: 6 bases; J trimming: 0 bases; junction bases outside the gene matches: 7. The length of the CDR3 is 17 residues. Germline V gene sequence: CDR1 LNHDA, CDR2 SQIVND (reference sequence).